This T cell receptor beta chain originates from a study of T cell changes during pregnancy in multiple sclerosis. The V gene lost 7 bases and the J gene lost 4 bases, with 22 bases spanning the gap. From germline, CDR1 is SGHAT and CDR2 FQDESV (reference sequence). The CDR3 is 16 residues long. Some clones are missing from TCRdb's copy, which holds only in-frame ones; the method was immunoSEQ multiplex PCR. The table has 40,000 to 50,000 clones, more than 90% seen once. The rearrangement joins TRBV11-1 to TRBJ1-1; the D gene is possibly TRBD1 (5 bases). This TCR came from a female donor in good health, enrolled as a control in a pregnancy study. The specimen was CD4+ T cells from peripheral blood mononuclear cells, collected after pregnancy. The CDR3 here is CASIHAQRGGATEAFF. The CDR3 region has the DNA TGTGCCAGCATCCACGCGCAGAGGGGAGGGGCCACTGAAGCTTTCTTT.